A selection of T cell receptor beta chains follows, all from one sample in a study of breast tumors, draining lymph nodes, adjacent tissues. MiXCR, applied by TCRdb to the multiplex PCR reads, yields one record per CDR3 protein. Here the sample spans around 120,000 distinct CDR3 sequences, 15% to 20% being singletons. The sequenced sample was axillary lymph node tissue. The source is a female donor with breast cancer. Some clones in this sample may be carry-over from other donors' samples. The CDR3 runs from the conserved cysteine through the conserved F or W. Fields, in order: V gene, J gene, D gene, clone size, CDR3 protein, CDR3 DNA. The D gene is left open where the match is weak. Clone size is shown for a subset of rows, as once, few, many or a class of expanded clone.

>TRBV20-1|TRBJ2-7|TRBD1|.
CSARDLLGTGGSYEHYF
TGCAGTGCTAGAGATCTATTGGGGACAGGGGGCTCCTACGAGCACTACTTC
>TRBV6-5|TRBJ1-2|TRBD1|many
CASSSGTGLYGYTF
TGTGCCAGCAGTTCCGGGACAGGCCTCTATGGCTACACCTTC
>TRBV9|TRBJ2-1|TRBD2|many
CASSQLAGVNEQFF
TGTGCCAGCAGCCAACTAGCGGGGGTCAATGAGCAGTTCTTC
>TRBV5-6|TRBJ2-5|TRBD1|many
CASSLGSGGRVVRETQYF
TGTGCCAGCAGCTTGGGGTCAGGGGGCAGAGTGGTTCGGGAGACCCAGTACTTC
>TRBV3-1|TRBJ1-6|.|many
CASSQGTLSPLHF
TGTGCCAGCAGCCAGGGCACCCTTTCACCCCTCCACTTT
>TRBV6-1|TRBJ2-5|.|many
CASSSLTQGRETQYF
TGTGCCAGCAGTTCCCTTACCCAGGGTAGAGAGACCCAGTACTTC
>TRBV20-1|TRBJ2-3|.|many
CSARDLRARRTDTQYF
TGCAGTGCTAGAGATCTTCGAGCGAGGAGAACAGATACGCAGTATTTT
>TRBV7-2|TRBJ2-2|.|.
CACSLGVNTGELFF
TGTGCCTGCAGCTTAGGGGTCAACACCGGGGAGCTGTTTTTT
>TRBV4-2|TRBJ2-5|TRBD1|many
CASSLSLTGVETQYF
TGTGCCAGCAGCCTTAGCCTGACAGGGGTAGAGACCCAGTACTTC
>TRBV20-1|TRBJ1-5|.|many
CSASSRRSNQPQHF
TGCAGTGCTAGCTCCAGGAGGAGCAATCAGCCCCAGCATTTT
>TRBV20-1|TRBJ1-6|.|many
CSARRSSYNSPLHF
TGCAGTGCTAGGCGAAGCTCCTATAATTCACCCCTCCACTTT
>TRBV5-6|TRBJ1-2|.|many
CASSLFNRANYGYTF
TGTGCCAGCAGCTTATTTAATCGGGCTAACTATGGCTACACCTTC
>TRBV9|TRBJ2-7|.|many
CASSGGHKDEQYF
TGTGCCAGCAGCGGGGGACATAAGGACGAGCAGTACTTC
>TRBV6-5|TRBJ2-5|TRBD1|many
CASSGGQAAETQYF
TGTGCCAGCAGTGGAGGACAGGCGGCAGAGACCCAGTACTTC
>TRBV11-2|TRBJ2-5|TRBD1|many
CASSFTGEETQYF
TGTGCCAGCAGCTTTACAGGGGAAGAGACCCAGTACTTC
>TRBV5-6|TRBJ2-5|.|.
CASSLLGGHETQYF
TGTGCCAGCAGCCTTCTCGGGGGGCACGAGACCCAGTACTTC
>TRBV5-1|TRBJ2-3|TRBD2|many
CASSQGLAGFTDTQYF
TGCGCCAGCAGCCAGGGACTAGCGGGGTTCACAGATACGCAGTATTTT
>TRBV7-9|TRBJ2-5|.|.
CASNQGSGYQETQYF
TGTGCCAGCAACCAGGGTAGCGGCTACCAAGAGACCCAGTACTTC
>TRBV20-1|TRBJ2-2|TRBD1|many
CSARPLRQGASGELFF
TGCAGTGCTAGGCCGCTGCGACAGGGGGCATCCGGGGAGCTGTTTTTT
>TRBV12-3/TRBV12-4|TRBJ1-4|TRBD1|many
CASSHRGPEKLFF
TGTGCCAGCAGTCACAGGGGGCCCGAAAAACTGTTTTTT
>TRBV27|TRBJ2-3|TRBD1|many
CASRQGAGTQYF
TGTGCCAGCAGACAGGGGGCGGGTACGCAGTATTTT
>TRBV12-3/TRBV12-4|TRBJ2-7|.|.
CASSLGCEQYF
TGTGCCAGCAGTCTGGGCTGCGAGCAATACTTC
>TRBV20-1|TRBJ2-7|.|many
CSASPRRPYEQYF
TGCAGTGCTAGCCCCAGGCGGCCCTACGAGCAGTACTTC
>TRBV5-1|TRBJ1-5|TRBD1|.
CASSLQGYSNQPQHF
TGCGCCAGCAGCTTACAGGGGTATAGCAATCAGCCCCAGCATTTT
>TRBV9|TRBJ2-5|.|many
CASSATPGAQETQYF
TGTGCCAGCAGCGCGACCCCAGGGGCCCAAGAGACCCAGTACTTC
>TRBV20-1|TRBJ2-1|.|many
CSAEGRDEQFF
TGCAGTGCCGAGGGTAGGGATGAGCAGTTCTTC
>TRBV3-1|TRBJ2-1|TRBD1|few
CASSHRGYANEQFF
TGTGCCAGCAGCCACAGGGGGTATGCGAATGAGCAGTTCTTC
>TRBV4-1|TRBJ2-5|.|many
CASSQDQGRLETQYF
TGCGCCAGCAGCCAAGATCAGGGAAGGCTCGAGACCCAGTACTTC
>TRBV3-1|TRBJ2-2|.|.
CASSQTYLTGINTGELFF
TGTGCCAGCAGCCAAACATACCTCACCGGGATAAACACCGGGGAGCTGTTTTTT
>TRBV3-1|TRBJ1-2|TRBD1|many
CASSLGTGNYGYTF
TGTGCCAGCAGCCTAGGGACAGGGAACTATGGCTACACCTTC
>TRBV18|TRBJ2-5|.|many
CASSLTAQETQYF
TGTGCCAGCTCATTAACAGCCCAAGAGACCCAGTACTTC
>TRBV12-3/TRBV12-4|TRBJ1-4|.|many
CASSLMGRATNEKLFF
TGTGCCAGCAGTTTAATGGGCCGTGCAACTAATGAAAAACTGTTTTTT
>TRBV10-1|TRBJ2-2|TRBD1|many
CASSESTGGITGELFF
TGCGCCAGCAGTGAGTCGACAGGGGGAATCACCGGGGAGCTGTTTTTT
>TRBV12-3/TRBV12-4|TRBJ1-5|.|many
CASSPDPPGPRQPQHF
TGTGCCAGCAGTCCCGACCCCCCAGGGCCGAGGCAGCCCCAGCATTTT
>TRBV3-1|TRBJ2-7|.|many
CASSRRGESEQYF
TGTGCCAGCAGCCGAAGGGGAGAAAGCGAGCAGTACTTC
>TRBV5-8|TRBJ1-3|.|many
CASSPRWAGNTIYF
TGTGCCAGCAGCCCAAGGTGGGCTGGAAACACCATATATTTT
>TRBV11-3|TRBJ2-1|.|many
CASSLGASSDEQFF
TGTGCCAGCAGCTTAGGTGCCAGTTCGGATGAGCAGTTCTTC
>TRBV28|TRBJ1-3|.|many
CASSWRGSGNTIYF
TGTGCCAGCAGTTGGAGGGGGTCTGGAAACACCATATATTTT
>TRBV29-1|TRBJ2-1|TRBD2|many
CSVGGGARYNEQFF
TGCAGCGTCGGCGGGGGGGCCCGATACAATGAGCAGTTCTTC
>TRBV5-6|TRBJ2-3|.|many
CASSWTTHGPDTQYF
TGTGCCAGCAGCTGGACCACACACGGGCCAGATACGCAGTATTTT
>TRBV3-1|TRBJ2-6|.|few
CASSFKVSSGANVLTF
TGTGCCAGCAGCTTCAAGGTGAGCTCTGGGGCCAACGTCCTGACTTTC
>TRBV5-1|TRBJ2-2|.|many
CASTAGTTNTGELFF
TGCGCCAGCACGGCCGGGACAACGAACACCGGGGAGCTGTTTTTT
>TRBV2|TRBJ1-2|.|many
CASSVHRESDGYTF
TGTGCCAGCAGTGTTCACAGGGAATCCGACGGCTACACCTTC
>TRBV20-1|TRBJ1-1|.|.
CSASRGLNANTEAFF
TGCAGTGCTAGCAGGGGTCTAAACGCGAACACTGAAGCTTTCTTT
>TRBV20-1|TRBJ2-5|.|many
CSARASPRETQYF
TGCAGTGCTAGAGCATCTCCGAGGGAGACCCAGTACTTC
>TRBV6-1|TRBJ2-1|TRBD2|many
CASLRGGSYNEQFF
TGTGCCAGCCTTCGGGGGGGCTCCTACAATGAGCAGTTCTTC
>TRBV28|TRBJ2-1|.|many
CASSSMFPMSNEQFF
TGTGCCAGCAGTTCCATGTTCCCCATGTCCAATGAGCAGTTCTTC
>TRBV7-9|TRBJ2-5|TRBD2|many
CASKPVASGQETQYF
TGTGCCAGCAAGCCGGTGGCTAGCGGGCAAGAGACCCAGTACTTC
>TRBV20-1|TRBJ2-1|.|many
CSARDITSNEQFF
TGCAGTGCTAGAGATATTACTAGCAATGAGCAGTTCTTC